Listed below are T cell receptor beta chains from one sample, sequenced in a study of T cell changes during pregnancy in multiple sclerosis. Some clones are missing from TCRdb's copy, which holds only in-frame ones; the method was immunoSEQ multiplex PCR. The sample shows 35,000 to 40,000 clones, approximately 94% of them seen only once. The sample was CD4+ T cells from peripheral blood mononuclear cells, taken in the second trimester of pregnancy. The receptors derive from a female donor with multiple sclerosis, enrolled in a pregnancy study. The CDR3 runs from the conserved cysteine through the conserved F or W. D genes are given only for firm matches. Expanded clones get a size class; other rows say once, few or many, or leave the size out.

v_call: TRBV19; d_call: TRBD1; j_call: TRBJ1-5; clone_size: -; cdr3_nt: TGTGCCACCCGGGACAGGGGGCTTAATCAGCCCCAGCATTTT; cdr3_aa: CATRDRGLNQPQHF
v_call: TRBV6-1; d_call: TRBD2; j_call: TRBJ2-3; clone_size: once; cdr3_nt: TGTGCCAGCAGTGATTTAGCGGGAGGGCCAGATACGCAGTATTTT; cdr3_aa: CASSDLAGGPDTQYF
v_call: TRBV6-5; d_call: -; j_call: TRBJ2-2; clone_size: -; cdr3_nt: TGTGCCAGCAGCCGGACAGTAACCGGGGAGCTGTTTTTT; cdr3_aa: CASSRTVTGELFF
v_call: TRBV6-1; d_call: TRBD1; j_call: TRBJ2-7; clone_size: -; cdr3_nt: TGTGCCAGCAGTGGACGGGCGGGACAGGGGAGACGCGAGCAGTACTTC; cdr3_aa: CASSGRAGQGRREQYF
v_call: TRBV5-1; d_call: -; j_call: TRBJ2-3; clone_size: -; cdr3_nt: TGCGCCAGCAGCTTGGAACAGGGTACAGATACGCAGTATTTT; cdr3_aa: CASSLEQGTDTQYF
v_call: TRBV5-1; d_call: -; j_call: TRBJ1-2; clone_size: -; cdr3_nt: TGCGCCAGCAGCTTGGAGGCGGACTATGGCTACACCTTC; cdr3_aa: CASSLEADYGYTF
v_call: TRBV5-4; d_call: -; j_call: TRBJ2-5; clone_size: -; cdr3_nt: TGTGCCAGCAGCCCGAGGGGGGGCAGTGAGACCCAGTACTTC; cdr3_aa: CASSPRGGSETQYF
v_call: TRBV6-5; d_call: -; j_call: TRBJ2-1; clone_size: -; cdr3_nt: TGTGCCAGCAGTTACCTAGGTTGGGACAATGAGCAGTTCTTC; cdr3_aa: CASSYLGWDNEQFF
v_call: TRBV5-1; d_call: TRBD2; j_call: TRBJ2-7; clone_size: -; cdr3_nt: TGCGCCAGCAGGTGGGAGGGCCCCTACGAGCAGTACTTC; cdr3_aa: CASRWEGPYEQYF
v_call: TRBV20-1; d_call: TRBD1; j_call: TRBJ2-7; clone_size: -; cdr3_nt: TGCAGTGCTGGGGACAGCCACGAGCAGTACTTC; cdr3_aa: CSAGDSHEQYF
v_call: TRBV4-1; d_call: TRBD1; j_call: TRBJ2-1; clone_size: -; cdr3_nt: TGCGCCAGCAGCCCCGCAGGGGGCACAATAAATGAGCAGTTCTTC; cdr3_aa: CASSPAGGTINEQFF
v_call: TRBV7-6; d_call: -; j_call: TRBJ2-7; clone_size: -; cdr3_nt: TGTGCCAGCAGCTTAGCGCGGGGCTCCGAGCAGTACTTC; cdr3_aa: CASSLARGSEQYF
v_call: TRBV12-5; d_call: -; j_call: TRBJ2-3; clone_size: -; cdr3_nt: TGTGCTAGTCCCGGGGGGCGAAAGACAGATACGCAGTATTTT; cdr3_aa: CASPGGRKTDTQYF
v_call: TRBV5-1; d_call: -; j_call: TRBJ2-6; clone_size: -; cdr3_nt: TGCGCCGGGCGTGCTGACCCCTCTGGGGCCAACGTCCTGACTTTC; cdr3_aa: CAGRADPSGANVLTF
v_call: TRBV12-1; d_call: -; j_call: TRBJ1-4; clone_size: -; cdr3_nt: TGTGCCAGCAGCTTTGCCGGGGGGGGCGCGACTAATGAAAAACTGTTTTTT; cdr3_aa: CASSFAGGGATNEKLFF
v_call: TRBV2; d_call: -; j_call: TRBJ2-1; clone_size: -; cdr3_nt: TGTGCCAGCAGCTACCAAAATGAGCAGTTCTTC; cdr3_aa: CASSYQNEQFF
v_call: TRBV18; d_call: -; j_call: TRBJ1-2; clone_size: -; cdr3_nt: TGTGCCAGCTCACTCCAGCCCCGGGACTATGGCTACACCTTC; cdr3_aa: CASSLQPRDYGYTF
v_call: TRBV9; d_call: -; j_call: TRBJ2-2; clone_size: -; cdr3_nt: TGTGCCAGCAGCGTAGGCGGGGTGGGTACCGGGGAGCTGTTTTTT; cdr3_aa: CASSVGGVGTGELFF
v_call: TRBV12-5; d_call: -; j_call: TRBJ1-2; clone_size: -; cdr3_nt: TGTGCTAGTGGACCCCCACACCTTTTTTATGGCTACACCTTC; cdr3_aa: CASGPPHLFYGYTF
v_call: TRBV5-8; d_call: TRBD1; j_call: TRBJ1-5; clone_size: -; cdr3_nt: TGTGCCAGCAGCTCAACAGGGGGCATCGGGGATCAGCCCCAGCATTTT; cdr3_aa: CASSSTGGIGDQPQHF
v_call: TRBV6-5; d_call: TRBD1; j_call: TRBJ2-7; clone_size: -; cdr3_nt: TGTGCCAGCAGTTACTGGACAGGTTGGAGCGAGCAGTACTTC; cdr3_aa: CASSYWTGWSEQYF
v_call: TRBV28; d_call: -; j_call: TRBJ2-1; clone_size: few; cdr3_nt: TGTGCCAGCAGTTTAGAGGCAGGGAATGAGCAGTTCTTC; cdr3_aa: CASSLEAGNEQFF
v_call: TRBV4-2; d_call: TRBD2; j_call: TRBJ2-3; clone_size: -; cdr3_nt: TGTGCCAGCAGCCAAGATACGGGGGAGGGCCGGGGAGATACGCAGTATTTT; cdr3_aa: CASSQDTGEGRGDTQYF
v_call: TRBV5-1; d_call: -; j_call: TRBJ2-7; clone_size: -; cdr3_nt: TGCGCCAGCAGCTTTAACGGTCGGCAGGGCCTAGTCGAGCAGTACTTC; cdr3_aa: CASSFNGRQGLVEQYF
v_call: TRBV5-1; d_call: TRBD1; j_call: TRBJ1-4; clone_size: -; cdr3_nt: TGCGCCAGCAGCTTAGGGGGCCAGGATGAAAAACTGTTTTTT; cdr3_aa: CASSLGGQDEKLFF
v_call: TRBV12-5; d_call: TRBD2; j_call: TRBJ2-5; clone_size: -; cdr3_nt: TGTGCTAGTGGTTCAAGCAAACTAGCGGGGGGTTGGGAGACCCAGTACTTC; cdr3_aa: CASGSSKLAGGWETQYF